These 19 T cell receptor beta chains came from one sample sequenced in a study of CD8 T cells in ankylosing spondylitis. TCRdb reprocessed the 5' RACE reads via MiXCR and lists one record per CDR3 protein. The repertoire holds 100,000 to 150,000 distinct CDR3 sequences, with more than 9.5% as singletons. Input material: blood, either unsorted or a sorted T cell fraction (not recorded which). All receptors come from a female donor with ankylosing spondylitis or in good health (not recorded which).

This clonotype was counted at least ten times. The rearrangement joins TRBV10-3 to TRBJ2-7, with 13 bases identical to TRBD2. Germline V gene sequence: CDR1 ENHRY, CDR2 SYGVKD. This CDR3 contains 17 residues. V trimming: 6 bases; J trimming: 2 bases; junction bases outside the gene matches: 10. CDR3 coding DNA: TGTGCCATCAGGGAAAGTCCGGGACTAGCGGGGACCTACGAGCAGTACTTC. As protein: CAIRESPGLAGTYEQYF.

The CDR3 DNA follows: TGCGCCAGCAGCCGGACAGGGGGCTTCGCTGAGCAGTACTTC. Translated: CASSRTGGFAEQYF. The chain carries TRBV5-1 and TRBJ2-7; 11 bases are shared with TRBD1. Germline V lookup: CDR1 SGHRS, CDR2 YFSETQ. This CDR3 contains 14 residues. V lost 4 bases, J lost 7 bases, and 7 bases stayed unmatched.

Many counts were recorded for this clonotype. The chain uses TRBV10-3 and TRBJ2-7, with TRBD1 as a possible D gene (6 bases). The V and J ends lost 10 bases and 2 bases respectively, with 21 bases between them. Germline V gives CDR1 ENHRY, CDR2 SYGVKD. The CDR3 covers 15 residues. The CDR3 loop reads CATLLDSQEAYEQYF. For the CDR3, the DNA is TGTGCCACCCTCCTGGACAGTCAGGAGGCCTACGAGCAGTACTTC.

A few counts support this clonotype. The V gene is TRBV20-1, the J gene TRBJ2-5, with a weak D call TRBD2 (7 bases). In germline, CDR1 is DFQATT, CDR2 SNEGSKA (reference sequence). The CDR3 totals 15 residues. Deletions cut 0 bases from V and 1 base from J, with 12 bases between. The CDR3 nucleotides read TGCAGTGCTAGAGATGCGCGGGGGCCCCAAGAGACCCAGTACTTC. Its translation: CSARDARGPQETQYF.

The sample holds a few counts of this clonotype. V usage is TRBV7-9 and J usage is TRBJ2-1, with D perhaps matching TRBD1 (5 bases). The CDR3 sequence is 17 residues long. The V and J ends lost 5 bases and 5 bases respectively, with 22 bases between them. Germline V gene sequence: CDR1 SEHNR, CDR2 FQNEAQ (reference sequence). CDR3 loop: CASSLVGARVRDNEQFF. In DNA form, the CDR3 reads TGTGCCAGCAGCCTAGTAGGGGCTAGAGTCAGGGACAATGAGCAGTTCTTC. Full variable domain (missing parts from reference TRBV7-9 and TRBJ2-1): DTGVSQNPRHKITKRGQNVTFRCDPISEHNRLYWYRQTLGQGPEFLTYFQNEAQLEKSRLLSDRFSAERPKGSFSTLEIQRTEQGDSAMYLCASSLVGARVRDNEQFFGPGTRLTVL.

This clonotype was detected only a few times. This rearrangement joins TRBV5-1 to TRBJ1-3; no clear D. V gave up 1 base and J gave up 4 bases, with 12 bases separating them. The germline CDR1 and CDR2 sequences are SGHRS and YFSETQ. This CDR3 has 15 amino acids. CDR3: CASSLSGGSGNTIYF. The CDR3 nucleotides are TGCGCCAGCAGCTTGAGCGGAGGCTCCGGAAACACCATATATTTT. Full variable domain (rest looked up from reference TRBV5-1 and TRBJ1-3): KAGVTQTPRYLIKTRGQQVTLSCSPISGHRSVSWYQQTPGQGLQFLFEYFSETQRNKGNFPGRFSGRQFSNSRSEMNVSTLELGDSALYLCASSLSGGSGNTIYFGEGSWLTVV.

This clonotype was detected many times. The rearrangement links TRBV28 to TRBJ1-5; tentative D call: TRBD1 (6 bases). Germline lookup yields CDR1 MDHEN and CDR2 SYDVKM. V shed 6 bases and J shed 4 bases, with 13 bases lying between them. This CDR3 comprises 14 residues. DNA of the CDR3: TGTGCCAGCAGCAGACAGGACCCAAATCAGCCCCAGCATTTT. Translation: CASSRQDPNQPQHF.

This clonotype was recorded many times. The chain joins TRBV5-1 to TRBJ2-5; 12 bases agree with TRBD2. The CDR3 loop spans 16 amino acids. Germline trimming cut 4 bases from V and 1 base from J; bases unmatched to any gene: 5. Germline values: CDR1 SGHRS, CDR2 YFSETQ. DNA for the CDR3: TGCGCCAGCAGCCAACTAGCGGGAGGCGGCCAAGAGACCCAGTACTTC. Translated: CASSQLAGGGQETQYF.

This clonotype was detected many times. V and J are TRBV5-1 and TRBJ1-2; 7 nucleotides agree with TRBD1. This CDR3 has 15 residues. V gave up 2 bases and J gave up 4 bases; unmatched junction bases: 8. Germline V lookup: CDR1 SGHRS, CDR2 YFSETQ. In nucleotides, the CDR3 is TGCGCCAGCAGCTTCACAGGGGTAGAAGGCTATGGCTACACCTTC. Translating it yields CASSFTGVEGYGYTF.

There are many counts of this clonotype. The J gene is TRBJ2-5, the V gene TRBV12-3 or TRBV12-4; D call uncertain. This CDR3 is built from 17 residues. The V end was cut by 2 bases, the J end by 0 bases, with 16 bases between. The CDR3 DNA is TGTGCCAGCAGTTTAAGTGGTGGAGCGAAGTACCAAGAGACCCAGTACTTC. It is translated as CASSLSGGAKYQETQYF.

This clonotype was counted at least ten times. The CDR3 bases are TGTGCCAGCAGAACTACGGACAGCTACAATGAGCAGTTCTTC. Protein sequence: CASRTTDSYNEQFF. The V gene is TRBV6-1, the J gene TRBJ2-1, with a possible D match to TRBD1 (6 bases). Germline loops: CDR1 MNHNS, CDR2 SASEGT. The germline V and J ends were trimmed by 6 bases and 3 bases, with 12 bases remaining between them. The CDR3 covers 14 residues.

This clonotype was counted many times. This chain links TRBV2 with TRBJ2-1; D remains unclear. The CDR3 has 14 residues. Trimming pared 6 bases from V and 8 bases from J, leaving 17 bases between. Germline CDR1 SNHLY, CDR2 FYNNEI. CDR3 coding DNA: TGTGCCAGCAGCGTGTCGAGCTATCTCGATGAGCAGTTCTTC. The encoded protein is CASSVSSYLDEQFF. Full variable domain (remainder filled in from reference TRBV2 and TRBJ2-1): EPEVTQTPSHQVTQMGQEVILRCVPISNHLYFYWYRQILGQKVEFLVSFYNNEISEKSEIFDDQFSVERPDGSNFTLKIRSTKLEDSAMYFCASSVSSYLDEQFFGPGTRLTVL.

With respect to this clonotype: A much larger clone is a single base away; this may be a read error. This chain connects TRBV20-1 to TRBJ2-3, with 11 nucleotides matching TRBD2. Germline values: CDR1 DFQATT, CDR2 SNEGSKA (reference sequence). This CDR3 contains 18 residues. Here the CDR3 reads CCASPWTSGRTSTDTQYF. The DNA of the CDR3 is TGCTGTGCTAGCCCGTGGACTAGCGGGCGTACTAGCACAGATACGCAGTATTTT.

The V call is TRBV7-9, the J call TRBJ1-1; D uncertain. The germline V gene has CDR1 SEHNR and CDR2 FQNEAQ (reference sequence). V was cut by 0 bases and J by 6 bases, with 8 bases left in between. CDR3 length equals 13 residues. The CDR3 coding sequence is TGTGCCAGCAGCTTAGCGCTGGGAGCTGAAGCTTTCTTT. Protein: CASSLALGAEAFF. Full variable domain (rest looked up from reference TRBV7-9 and TRBJ1-1): DTGVSQNPRHKITKRGQNVTFRCDPISEHNRLYWYRQTLGQGPEFLTYFQNEAQLEKSRLLSDRFSAERPKGSFSTLEIQRTEQGDSAMYLCASSLALGAEAFFGQGTRLTVV.

This clonotype was seen repeatedly, ten times or more. The J gene is TRBJ2-1, the V gene TRBV10-3; 15 positions agree with TRBD2. The CDR3 spans 16 residues. The trim removed 4 bases at V and 8 bases at J, leaving 6 bases unmatched. In germline, CDR1 is ENHRY, CDR2 SYGVKD. In nucleotides, the CDR3 is TGTGCCATCAGTGTCGGACTAGCGGGAGGGCCCTATGAGCAGTTCTTC. Translating it yields CAISVGLAGGPYEQFF.

This clonotype was observed many times. V is TRBV5-1 and J is TRBJ1-2, with unresolved D. CDR1 and CDR2 from the germline V gene are SGHRS and YFSETQ. CDR3 length: 12 residues. Trimming cost V 5 bases and J 2 bases, with 7 bases left between them. CDR3 DNA: TGCGCCAGCAGGGTCGGAAACTATGGCTACACCTTC. It is translated as CASRVGNYGYTF. Together with reference TRBV5-1 and TRBJ1-2, the CDR3 gives the full variable domain: KAGVTQTPRYLIKTRGQQVTLSCSPISGHRSVSWYQQTPGQGLQFLFEYFSETQRNKGNFPGRFSGRQFSNSRSEMNVSTLELGDSALYLCASRVGNYGYTFGSGTRLTVV.

The sample holds many counts of this clonotype. This chain joins TRBV3-1 and TRBJ2-1, with D tentatively TRBD1 (5 bases). Trimming took off 1 base at V and 0 bases at J, with 7 bases between the two ends. Per the germline V gene, CDR1 is LGHDT and CDR2 is YNNKEL (reference sequence). The CDR3 extends over 15 amino acids. CDR3 sequence (DNA): TGTGCCAGCAGCCAAGTGGGGCCCTCCTACAATGAGCAGTTCTTC. The encoded protein is CASSQVGPSYNEQFF.

This clonotype was observed at least ten times. This chain uses TRBV5-1 with TRBJ2-7; 11 bases line up with TRBD2. This CDR3 is built from 17 residues. Germline V gene lookup returns CDR1 SGHRS and CDR2 YFSETQ. J gave up 3 bases and V 0 bases, and 8 bases lay outside the gene matches. The CDR3 nucleotides read TGCGCCAGCAGCTTGGCCCTGGGGCTAGCGGGAGGCTACGAGCAGTACTTC. This gives the protein CASSLALGLAGGYEQYF.

This clonotype came up a few times. The genes are TRBV7-9 and TRBJ1-2; D call uncertain. Germline loops: CDR1 SEHNR, CDR2 FQNEAQ (reference sequence). The CDR3 contains 12 residues. Trimming pared 2 bases from V and 13 bases from J, leaving 14 bases between. The CDR3 coding sequence is TGTGCCAGCAGCTTAATGGAGGGTTATGGCACCTTC. Translating gives CASSLMEGYGTF.